The sequence of this TCR beta chain was determined in a study of T cell responses to AZD1222 COVID-19 vaccine. Study information: Second-dose schedules of about 4 or about 12 weeks were combined. Findings and limits, study-wide: Unmutated variant regions are reportedly the target of nearly half of TCRs that are spike-specific. Of the AZD1222 recipients, only 6 or 7 were seropositive at baseline. Breadth and depth of Spike-specific TCRs rose after two AZD1222 doses.

CDR1 is LNHDA and CDR2 is SQIVND in the germline V gene (reference sequence). V lost 6 bases, J lost 6 bases, and 9 bases lay in between. CDR3 length: 12 residues. Worth noting for this clone: Its antigen is unidentified.

Data came from immunoSEQ multiplex PCR; TCRdb stores just in-frame clones and leaves some out. Here the sample spans 240,000 or so clones, 85% to 95% being singletons. The clonotype originates from an adult in good health. The sample was peripheral blood, taken on day 0 of AZD1222 vaccination. The chain couples TRBV19 to TRBJ2-1; D ambiguous. The CDR3 spells CASSQTSNEQFF. The DNA of the CDR3 is TGTGCCAGTAGCCAGACCAGCAATGAGCAGTTCTTC.